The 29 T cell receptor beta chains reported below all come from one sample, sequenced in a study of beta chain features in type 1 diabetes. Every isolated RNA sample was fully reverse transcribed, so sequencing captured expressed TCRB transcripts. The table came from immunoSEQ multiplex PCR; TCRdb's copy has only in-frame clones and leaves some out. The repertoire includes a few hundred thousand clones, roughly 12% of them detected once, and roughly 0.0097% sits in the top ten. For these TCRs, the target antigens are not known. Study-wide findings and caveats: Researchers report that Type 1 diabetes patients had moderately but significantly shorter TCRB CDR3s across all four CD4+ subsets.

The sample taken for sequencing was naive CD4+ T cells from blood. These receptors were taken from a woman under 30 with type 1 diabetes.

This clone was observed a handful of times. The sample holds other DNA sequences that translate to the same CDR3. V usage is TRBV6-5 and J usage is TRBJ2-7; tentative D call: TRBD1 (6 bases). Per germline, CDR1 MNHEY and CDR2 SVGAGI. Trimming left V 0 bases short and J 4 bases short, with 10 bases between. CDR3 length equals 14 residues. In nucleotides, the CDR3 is TGTGCCAGCAGTTACTCTGGGCAGGGGTACGAGCAGTACTTC. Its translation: CASSYSGQGYEQYF.

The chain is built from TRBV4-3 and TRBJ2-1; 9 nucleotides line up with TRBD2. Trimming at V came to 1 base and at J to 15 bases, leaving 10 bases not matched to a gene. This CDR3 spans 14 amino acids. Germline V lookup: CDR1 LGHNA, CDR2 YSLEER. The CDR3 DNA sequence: TGCGCCAGCAGCCAAGGTAGCGGGAGTATTAGGCTGTTCTTC. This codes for CASSQGSGSIRLFF.

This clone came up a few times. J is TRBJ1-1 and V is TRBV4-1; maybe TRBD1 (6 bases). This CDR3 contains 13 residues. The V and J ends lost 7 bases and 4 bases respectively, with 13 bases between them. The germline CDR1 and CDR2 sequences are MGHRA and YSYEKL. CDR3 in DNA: TGCGCCAGCACACGGACCAGGGGCACTGAAGCTTTCTTT. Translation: CASTRTRGTEAFF.

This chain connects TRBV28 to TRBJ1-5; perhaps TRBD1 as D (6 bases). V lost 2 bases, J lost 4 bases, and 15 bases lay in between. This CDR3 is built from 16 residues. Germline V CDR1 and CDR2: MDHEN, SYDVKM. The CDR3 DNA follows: TGTGCCAGCAGTTTACAGGGGCAGGGGATAAATCAGCCCCAGCATTTT. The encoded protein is CASSLQGQGINQPQHF.

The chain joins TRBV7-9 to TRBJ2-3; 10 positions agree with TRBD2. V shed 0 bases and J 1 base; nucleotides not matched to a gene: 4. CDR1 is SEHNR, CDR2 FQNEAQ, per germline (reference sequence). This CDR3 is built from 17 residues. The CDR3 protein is CASSLATGTSGTDTQYF. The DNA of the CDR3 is TGTGCCAGCAGCTTAGCCACCGGGACTAGCGGCACAGATACGCAGTATTTT. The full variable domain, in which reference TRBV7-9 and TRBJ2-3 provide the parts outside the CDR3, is DTGVSQNPRHKITKRGQNVTFRCDPISEHNRLYWYRQTLGQGPEFLTYFQNEAQLEKSRLLSDRFSAERPKGSFSTLEIQRTEQGDSAMYLCASSLATGTSGTDTQYFGPGTRLTVL.

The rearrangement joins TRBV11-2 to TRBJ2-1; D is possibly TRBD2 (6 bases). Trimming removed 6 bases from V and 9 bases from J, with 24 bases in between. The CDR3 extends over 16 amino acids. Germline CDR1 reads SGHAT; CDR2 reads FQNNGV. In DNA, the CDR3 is TGTGCCAGCAGTTCCCCCGCGGGAAGAACATCGGGTGAGCAGTTCTTC. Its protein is CASSSPAGRTSGEQFF.

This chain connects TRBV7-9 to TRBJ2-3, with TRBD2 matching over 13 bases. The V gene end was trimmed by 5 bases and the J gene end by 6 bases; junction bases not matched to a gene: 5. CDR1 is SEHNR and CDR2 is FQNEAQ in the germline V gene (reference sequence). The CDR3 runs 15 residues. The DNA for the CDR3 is TGTGCCAGCAGCAACCGACTAGCGGGGGGCGATACGCAGTATTTT. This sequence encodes CASSNRLAGGDTQYF. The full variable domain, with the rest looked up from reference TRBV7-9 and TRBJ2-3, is DTGVSQNPRHKITKRGQNVTFRCDPISEHNRLYWYRQTLGQGPEFLTYFQNEAQLEKSRLLSDRFSAERPKGSFSTLEIQRTEQGDSAMYLCASSNRLAGGDTQYFGPGTRLTVL.

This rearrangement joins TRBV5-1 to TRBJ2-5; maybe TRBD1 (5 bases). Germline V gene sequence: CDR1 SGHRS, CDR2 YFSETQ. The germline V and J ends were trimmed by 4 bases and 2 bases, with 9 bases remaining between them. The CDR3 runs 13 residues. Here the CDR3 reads CASSLTEQETQYF. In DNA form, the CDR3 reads TGCGCCAGCAGCCTGACAGAGCAAGAGACCCAGTACTTC.

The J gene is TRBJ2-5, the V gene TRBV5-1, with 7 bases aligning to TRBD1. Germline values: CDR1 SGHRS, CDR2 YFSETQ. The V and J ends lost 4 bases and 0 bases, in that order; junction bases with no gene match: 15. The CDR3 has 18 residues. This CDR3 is CASSVGSRTGAYQETQYF. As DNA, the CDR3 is TGCGCCAGCAGCGTAGGATCCCGGACAGGAGCGTACCAAGAGACCCAGTACTTC.

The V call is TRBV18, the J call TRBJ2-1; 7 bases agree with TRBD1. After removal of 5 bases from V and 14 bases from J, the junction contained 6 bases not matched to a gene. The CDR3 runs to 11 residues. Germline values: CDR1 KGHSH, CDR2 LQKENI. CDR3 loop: CASSKQGNKFF. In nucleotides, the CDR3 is TGTGCCAGCTCAAAACAGGGGAATAAGTTCTTC.

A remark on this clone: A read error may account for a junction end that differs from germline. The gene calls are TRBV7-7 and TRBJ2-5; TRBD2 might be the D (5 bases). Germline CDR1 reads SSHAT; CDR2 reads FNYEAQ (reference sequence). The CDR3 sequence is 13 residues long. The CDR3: CASSGGYQETQYF. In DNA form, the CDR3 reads TGTGCTAGCAGCGGCGGGTACCAAGAGACCCAGTACTTC. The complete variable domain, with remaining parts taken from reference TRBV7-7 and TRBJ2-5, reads GAGVSQSPRYKVTKRGQDVTLRCDPISSHATLYWYQQALGQGPEFLTYFNYEAQPDKSGLPSDRFSAERPEGSISTLTIQRTEQRDSAMYRCASSGGYQETQYFGPGTRLLVL.

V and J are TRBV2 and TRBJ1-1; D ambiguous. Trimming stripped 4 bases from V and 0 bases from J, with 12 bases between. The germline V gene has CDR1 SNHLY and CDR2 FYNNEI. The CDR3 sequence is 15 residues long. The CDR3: CASSVEPTLNTEAFF. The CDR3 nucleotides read TGTGCCAGCAGTGTGGAACCGACTTTGAACACTGAAGCTTTCTTT.

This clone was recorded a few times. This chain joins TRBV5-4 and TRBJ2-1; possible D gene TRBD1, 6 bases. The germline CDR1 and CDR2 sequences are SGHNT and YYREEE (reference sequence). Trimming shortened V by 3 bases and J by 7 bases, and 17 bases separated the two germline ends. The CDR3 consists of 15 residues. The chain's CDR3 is CASSSLIQGWNEQFF. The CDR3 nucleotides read TGTGCCAGCAGCTCCTTAATACAGGGTTGGAATGAGCAGTTCTTC. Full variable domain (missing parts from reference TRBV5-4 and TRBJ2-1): ETGVTQSPTHLIKTRGQQVTLRCSSQSGHNTVSWYQQALGQGPQFIFQYYREEENGRGNFPPRFSGLQFPNYSSELNVNALELDDSALYLCASSSLIQGWNEQFFGPGTRLTVL.

CDR3 loop: CASSQDRGLGEKLFF. CDR3 DNA sequence: TGCGCCAGCAGCCAAGATAGGGGGTTAGGTGAAAAACTGTTTTTT. The chain has TRBV4-3 and TRBJ1-4; tentatively, D is TRBD1 (6 bases). From germline, CDR1 is LGHNA and CDR2 YSLEER. Trimming pared 0 bases from V and 7 bases from J, leaving 12 bases between. CDR3 size: 15 residues.

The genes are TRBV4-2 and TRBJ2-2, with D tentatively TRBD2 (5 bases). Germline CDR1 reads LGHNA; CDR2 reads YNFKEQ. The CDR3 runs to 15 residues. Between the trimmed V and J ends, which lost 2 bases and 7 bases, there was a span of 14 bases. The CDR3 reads CASSQPGPAGGELFF. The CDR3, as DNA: TGTGCCAGCAGCCAACCTGGACCTGCGGGCGGGGAGCTGTTTTTT.

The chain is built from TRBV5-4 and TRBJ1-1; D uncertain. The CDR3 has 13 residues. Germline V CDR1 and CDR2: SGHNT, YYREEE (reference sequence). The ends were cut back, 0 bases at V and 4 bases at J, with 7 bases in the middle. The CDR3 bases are TGTGCCAGCAGCTTGGACGGGATCACTGAAGCTTTCTTT. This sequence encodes CASSLDGITEAFF.

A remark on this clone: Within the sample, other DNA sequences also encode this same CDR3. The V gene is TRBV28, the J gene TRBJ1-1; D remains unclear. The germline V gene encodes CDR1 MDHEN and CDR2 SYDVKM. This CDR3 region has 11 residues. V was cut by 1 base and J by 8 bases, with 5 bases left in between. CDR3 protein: CASSLSREAFF. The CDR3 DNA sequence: TGTGCCAGCAGTTTATCCAGGGAAGCTTTCTTT.

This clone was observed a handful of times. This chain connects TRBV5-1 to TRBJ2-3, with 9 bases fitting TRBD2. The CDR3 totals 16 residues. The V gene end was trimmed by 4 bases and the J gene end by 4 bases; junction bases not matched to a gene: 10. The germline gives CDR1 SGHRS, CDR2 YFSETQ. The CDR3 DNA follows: TGCGCCAGCAGCCCGCTAGCGGGATACGCTGCAGATACGCAGTATTTT. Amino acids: CASSPLAGYAADTQYF.

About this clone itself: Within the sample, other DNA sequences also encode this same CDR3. The CDR3 DNA is TGTGCCTGGAGTCCGGGCAATCAGCCCCAGCATTTT. It translates to CAWSPGNQPQHF. V usage is TRBV30 and J usage is TRBJ1-5; D is ambiguous. Trimming stripped 2 bases from V and 2 bases from J, with 4 bases between. CDR1 is GTSNPN and CDR2 is SVGIG in the germline V gene (reference sequence). CDR3 length: 12 amino acids.

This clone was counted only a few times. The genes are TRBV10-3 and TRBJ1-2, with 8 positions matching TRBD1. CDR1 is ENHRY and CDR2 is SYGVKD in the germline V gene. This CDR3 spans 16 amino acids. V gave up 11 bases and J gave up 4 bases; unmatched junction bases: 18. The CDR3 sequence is CAASGTGRVRAYGYTF. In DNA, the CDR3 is TGTGCCGCCTCCGGGACAGGACGAGTTAGGGCCTATGGCTACACCTTC.

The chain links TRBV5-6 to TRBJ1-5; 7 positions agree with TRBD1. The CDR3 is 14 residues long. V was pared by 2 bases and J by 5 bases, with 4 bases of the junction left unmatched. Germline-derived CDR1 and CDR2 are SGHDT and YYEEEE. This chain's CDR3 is CASSFQGVYQPQHF. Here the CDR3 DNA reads TGTGCCAGCAGCTTTCAGGGGGTGTATCAGCCCCAGCATTTT.

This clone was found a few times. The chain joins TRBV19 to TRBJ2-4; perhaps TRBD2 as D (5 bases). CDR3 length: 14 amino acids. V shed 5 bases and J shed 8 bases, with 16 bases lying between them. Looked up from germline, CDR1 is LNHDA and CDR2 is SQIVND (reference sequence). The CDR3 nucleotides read TGTGCCAGTAGTGACGGACGATACGGGGACATTCAGTACTTC. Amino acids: CASSDGRYGDIQYF.

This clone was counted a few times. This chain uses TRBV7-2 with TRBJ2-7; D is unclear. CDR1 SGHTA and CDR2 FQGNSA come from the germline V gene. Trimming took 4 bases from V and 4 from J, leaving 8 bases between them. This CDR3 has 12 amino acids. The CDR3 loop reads CASSSLRYEQYF. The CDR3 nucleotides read TGTGCCAGCAGCTCTTTGCGTTACGAGCAGTACTTC.

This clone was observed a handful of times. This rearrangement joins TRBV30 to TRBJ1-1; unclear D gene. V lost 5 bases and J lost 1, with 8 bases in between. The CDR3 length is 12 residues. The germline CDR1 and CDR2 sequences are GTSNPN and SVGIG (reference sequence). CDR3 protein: CAWGRGNTEAFF. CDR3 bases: TGTGCCTGGGGGAGAGGGAACACTGAAGCTTTCTTT.

In nucleotides, the CDR3 is TGTGCCAGCAGTTACGCGCTAGCGGCCAATGAGCAGTTCTTC. Translated: CASSYALAANEQFF. The genes are TRBV6-5 and TRBJ2-1; 7 bases match TRBD2. The CDR3 consists of 14 residues. Germline V CDR1 and CDR2: MNHEY, SVGAGI. The ends lost 2 bases at V and 6 bases at J; junction bases unmatched: 4.

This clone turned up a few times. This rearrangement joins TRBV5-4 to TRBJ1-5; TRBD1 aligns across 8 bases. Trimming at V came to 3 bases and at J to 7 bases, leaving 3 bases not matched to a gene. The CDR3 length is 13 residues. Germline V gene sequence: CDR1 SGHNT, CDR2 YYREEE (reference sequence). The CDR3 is CASSWDRLQPQHF. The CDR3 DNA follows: TGTGCCAGCAGCTGGGACAGGTTACAGCCCCAGCATTTT.

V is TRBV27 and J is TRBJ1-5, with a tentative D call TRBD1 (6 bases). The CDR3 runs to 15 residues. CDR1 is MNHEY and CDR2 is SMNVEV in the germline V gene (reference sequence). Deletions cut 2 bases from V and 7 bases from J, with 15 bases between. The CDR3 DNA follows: TGTGCCAGCAGTTTAATCAGGGGCCGCGGACAGCCCCAGCATTTT. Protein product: CASSLIRGRGQPQHF.

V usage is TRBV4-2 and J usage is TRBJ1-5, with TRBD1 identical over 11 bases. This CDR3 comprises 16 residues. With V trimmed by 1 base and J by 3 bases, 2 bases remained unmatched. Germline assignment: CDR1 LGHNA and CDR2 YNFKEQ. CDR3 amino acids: CASSQGGQGDNQPQHF. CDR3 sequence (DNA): TGTGCCAGCAGCCAAGGGGGACAGGGGGACAATCAGCCCCAGCATTTT.

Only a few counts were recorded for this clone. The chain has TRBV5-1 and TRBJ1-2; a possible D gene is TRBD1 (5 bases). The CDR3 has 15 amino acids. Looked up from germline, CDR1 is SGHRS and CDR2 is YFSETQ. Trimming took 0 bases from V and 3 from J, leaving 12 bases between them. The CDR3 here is CASSLAGRGDYGYTF. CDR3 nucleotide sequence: TGCGCCAGCAGCTTGGCCGGCCGGGGGGACTATGGCTACACCTTC.